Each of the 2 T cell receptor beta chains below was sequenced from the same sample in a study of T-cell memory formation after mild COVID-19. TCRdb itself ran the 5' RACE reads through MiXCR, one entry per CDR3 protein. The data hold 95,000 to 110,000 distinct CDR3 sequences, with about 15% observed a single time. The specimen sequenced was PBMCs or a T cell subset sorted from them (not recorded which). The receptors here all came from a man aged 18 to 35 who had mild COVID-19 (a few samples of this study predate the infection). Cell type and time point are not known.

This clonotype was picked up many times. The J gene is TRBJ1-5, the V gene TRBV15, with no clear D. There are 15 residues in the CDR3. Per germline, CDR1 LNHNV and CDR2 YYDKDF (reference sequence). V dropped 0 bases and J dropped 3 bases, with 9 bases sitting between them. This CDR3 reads CATSRDLQVNQPQHF. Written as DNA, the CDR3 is TGTGCCACCAGCAGAGATTTGCAGGTCAATCAGCCCCAGCATTTT.

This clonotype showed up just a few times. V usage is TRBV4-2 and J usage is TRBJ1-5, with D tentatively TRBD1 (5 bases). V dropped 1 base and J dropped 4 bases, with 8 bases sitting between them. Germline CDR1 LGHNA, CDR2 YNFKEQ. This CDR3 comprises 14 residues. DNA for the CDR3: TGTGCCAGCAGCCAAGTTGCAGGGAATCAGCCCCAGCATTTT. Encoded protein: CASSQVAGNQPQHF.